This T cell receptor beta chain was observed in a study of cytomegalovirus exposure and HLA in healthy donors. Broader study findings: CMV antigen specificity of a few CMV-associated chains was confirmed in vitro. In a later analysis, CMV-associated beta chains were mostly HLA-associated, it appeared. 164 TCR beta chains were listed as cytomegalovirus-associated. Exclusion applied to some V segments, including TRBV6-2 and TRBV6-3, as they were indistinguishable.

Amplification used 60 Vbeta primers and 13 Jbeta primers. Data came from immunoSEQ multiplex PCR; TCRdb stores just in-frame clones and leaves some out. The sample records more than 95,000 clones, 83% being singletons. As to this clone: Its target is unknown.

CDR1 SGHTA and CDR2 FQGNSA come from the germline V gene. V lost 2 bases to trimming and J lost 4 bases, with 10 bases between them. This CDR3 region has 14 residues. The receptor was derived from a man aged 18-30 years in good health and CMV-seronegative. Material for sequencing was PBMCs. The V gene is TRBV7-2, the J gene TRBJ2-3, with D maybe TRBD2 (5 bases). CDR3 bases: TGTGCCAGCAGCTTATGGGGAGACTCAGATACGCAGTATTTT. Translated: CASSLWGDSDTQYF.